These T cell receptor beta chains were read from a single sample in a study of blood T cell repertoires in COVID-19. TCRdb keeps only in-frame clones here, not all; method: immunoSEQ multiplex PCR. Counted here are over 200,000 clones, about 90% occurring once; the ten biggest clones make up 3% to 3.5%. Source material: peripheral blood. These receptors were obtained from a woman in her twenties or thirties who had recovered from COVID-19. Each CDR3 is given with its conserved first and last residue. The order of the fields is D gene, V gene, J gene, clone size, CDR3 protein, CDR3 DNA. A D gene is named only where the DNA matches it firmly. Clone size is given for some rows only: seen once, a few or many times, or a class if the clone is expanded.

d_gene: TRBD1; v_gene: TRBV5-1; j_gene: TRBJ2-1; abundance: NA; CDR3aa: CASSSWTGHNEQFF; CDR3nt: TGCGCCAGCAGCTCCTGGACAGGCCACAATGAGCAGTTCTTC
d_gene: TRBD1; v_gene: TRBV3-1/TRBV3-2; j_gene: TRBJ2-1; abundance: NA; CDR3aa: CASSFGQGVSEQFF; CDR3nt: TGTGCCAGCAGCTTCGGACAGGGGGTGAGTGAGCAGTTCTTC
d_gene: NA; v_gene: TRBV4-3; j_gene: TRBJ1-5; abundance: NA; CDR3aa: CASSQVVGQPQHF; CDR3nt: TGCGCCAGCAGCCAAGTTGTCGGTCAGCCCCAGCATTTT
d_gene: TRBD1; v_gene: TRBV30; j_gene: TRBJ2-7; abundance: NA; CDR3aa: CAWSPTGTGVHEQYF; CDR3nt: TGTGCCTGGAGTCCTACCGGGACAGGGGTTCACGAGCAGTACTTC
d_gene: TRBD1; v_gene: TRBV3-1/TRBV3-2; j_gene: TRBJ2-1; abundance: NA; CDR3aa: CASSQDPGTGYGNEQFF; CDR3nt: TGTGCCAGCAGCCAAGATCCCGGGACAGGGTATGGGAATGAGCAGTTCTTC
d_gene: NA; v_gene: TRBV7-2; j_gene: TRBJ2-2; abundance: NA; CDR3aa: CASSPSGTNTGELFF; CDR3nt: TGTGCCAGCAGCCCAAGCGGCACGAACACCGGGGAGCTGTTTTTT
d_gene: NA; v_gene: TRBV6-5; j_gene: TRBJ2-1; abundance: few; CDR3aa: CASSVQSESNEQFF; CDR3nt: TGTGCCAGCTCGGTGCAGTCGGAGTCGAATGAGCAGTTCTTC
d_gene: TRBD1; v_gene: TRBV10-3; j_gene: TRBJ1-2; abundance: NA; CDR3aa: CAISDPGTDGYTF; CDR3nt: TGTGCCATCAGTGATCCCGGGACAGATGGCTACACCTTC
d_gene: TRBD2; v_gene: TRBV7-2; j_gene: TRBJ2-1; abundance: NA; CDR3aa: CASSLLAGGFVEQFF; CDR3nt: TGTGCCAGCAGCTTACTAGCGGGGGGGTTTGTTGAGCAGTTCTTC
d_gene: TRBD1; v_gene: TRBV6-1; j_gene: TRBJ1-5; abundance: NA; CDR3aa: CASSEVTWGQGKSRNQPQHF; CDR3nt: TGTGCCAGCAGTGAAGTTACGTGGGGACAGGGGAAGAGTCGCAATCAGCCCCAGCATTTT
d_gene: TRBD1; v_gene: TRBV13; j_gene: TRBJ1-6; abundance: once; CDR3aa: CASSRATGGDSPLHF; CDR3nt: TGTGCCAGCAGTCGGGCGACAGGGGGCGACTCACCCCTCCACTTT
d_gene: NA; v_gene: TRBV19; j_gene: TRBJ2-7; abundance: once; CDR3aa: CASSSRGNYEQYF; CDR3nt: TGTGCCAGTAGTAGCAGGGGTAACTACGAGCAGTACTTC
d_gene: NA; v_gene: TRBV5-1; j_gene: TRBJ2-1; abundance: few; CDR3aa: CASSLVKATSSYNEQFF; CDR3nt: TGCGCCAGCAGCTTGGTAAAAGCCACGAGCTCCTACAATGAGCAGTTCTTC
d_gene: NA; v_gene: TRBV10-3; j_gene: TRBJ1-1; abundance: NA; CDR3aa: CAISESRGVTEAFF; CDR3nt: TGTGCCATCAGTGAGTCGCGGGGAGTCACTGAAGCTTTCTTT
d_gene: NA; v_gene: TRBV5-4; j_gene: TRBJ1-3; abundance: once; CDR3aa: CASSLVGDGNTIYF; CDR3nt: TGTGCCAGCAGCTTGGTAGGGGATGGAAACACCATATATTTT
d_gene: NA; v_gene: TRBV19; j_gene: TRBJ1-4; abundance: NA; CDR3aa: CASSIEQGRIEKLFF; CDR3nt: TGTGCCAGTAGTATAGAGCAGGGGAGAATTGAAAAACTGTTTTTT
d_gene: TRBD1; v_gene: TRBV13; j_gene: TRBJ1-6; abundance: NA; CDR3aa: CASSLGRTGNSPLHF; CDR3nt: TGTGCCAGCAGCTTAGGGAGGACAGGGAATTCACCCCTCCACTTT
d_gene: NA; v_gene: TRBV30; j_gene: TRBJ1-1; abundance: NA; CDR3aa: CARDTGLGTEAFF; CDR3nt: TGTGCCCGTGATACAGGGCTTGGGACTGAAGCTTTCTTT
d_gene: TRBD1; v_gene: TRBV5-1; j_gene: TRBJ2-7; abundance: NA; CDR3aa: CASSLVAGGEQYF; CDR3nt: TGCGCCAGCAGCTTGGTAGCAGGGGGCGAGCAGTACTTC
d_gene: NA; v_gene: TRBV2; j_gene: TRBJ2-7; abundance: few; CDR3aa: CASSTTSPGYEQYF; CDR3nt: TGTGCCAGCAGTACGACCTCGCCAGGGTACGAGCAGTACTTC
d_gene: NA; v_gene: TRBV4-1; j_gene: TRBJ1-1; abundance: NA; CDR3aa: CASSRPPTGITEAFF; CDR3nt: TGCGCCAGCAGCCGCCCCCCGACGGGGATCACTGAAGCTTTCTTT
d_gene: TRBD2; v_gene: TRBV6-2/TRBV6-3; j_gene: TRBJ2-3; abundance: NA; CDR3aa: CASSSPGLAGGIDTQYF; CDR3nt: TGTGCCAGCAGTTCCCCGGGACTAGCGGGGGGAATAGATACGCAGTATTTT
d_gene: NA; v_gene: TRBV4-3; j_gene: TRBJ1-2; abundance: NA; CDR3aa: CASSQDSGQGLGYTF; CDR3nt: TGCGCCAGCAGCCAAGATTCGGGGCAGGGGTTAGGCTACACCTTC
d_gene: NA; v_gene: TRBV13; j_gene: TRBJ2-2; abundance: NA; CDR3aa: CASSSATRNTGELFF; CDR3nt: TGTGCCAGCAGCTCCGCGACTAGAAACACCGGGGAGCTGTTTTTT